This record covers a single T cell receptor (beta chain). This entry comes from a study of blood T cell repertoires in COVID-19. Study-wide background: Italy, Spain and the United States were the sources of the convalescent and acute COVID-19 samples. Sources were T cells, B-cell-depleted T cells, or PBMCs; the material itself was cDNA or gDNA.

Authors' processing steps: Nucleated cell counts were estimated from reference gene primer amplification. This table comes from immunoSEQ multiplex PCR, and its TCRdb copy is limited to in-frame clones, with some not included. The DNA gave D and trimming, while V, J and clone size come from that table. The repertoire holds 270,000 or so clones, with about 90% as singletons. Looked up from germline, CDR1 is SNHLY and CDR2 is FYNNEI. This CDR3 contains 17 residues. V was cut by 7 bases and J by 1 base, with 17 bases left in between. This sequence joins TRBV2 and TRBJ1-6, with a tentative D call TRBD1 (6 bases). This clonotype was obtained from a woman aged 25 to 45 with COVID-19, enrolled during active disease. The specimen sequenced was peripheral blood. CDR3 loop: CASMGGPGGSYNSPLHF. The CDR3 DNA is TGTGCCAGCATGGGGGGGCCCGGGGGATCCTATAATTCACCCCTCCACTTT.